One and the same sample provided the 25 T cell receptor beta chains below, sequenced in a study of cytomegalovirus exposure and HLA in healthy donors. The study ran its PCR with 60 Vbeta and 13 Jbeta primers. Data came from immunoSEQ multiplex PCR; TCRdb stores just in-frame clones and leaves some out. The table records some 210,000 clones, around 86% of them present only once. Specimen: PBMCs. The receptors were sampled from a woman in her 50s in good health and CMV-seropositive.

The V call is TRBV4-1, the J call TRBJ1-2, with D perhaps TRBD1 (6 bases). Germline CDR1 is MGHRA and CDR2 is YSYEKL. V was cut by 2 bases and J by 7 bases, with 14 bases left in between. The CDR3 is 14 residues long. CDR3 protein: CASSQNTGSGGYTF. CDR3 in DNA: TGCGCCAGCAGCCAAAATACAGGGTCGGGTGGCTACACCTTC.

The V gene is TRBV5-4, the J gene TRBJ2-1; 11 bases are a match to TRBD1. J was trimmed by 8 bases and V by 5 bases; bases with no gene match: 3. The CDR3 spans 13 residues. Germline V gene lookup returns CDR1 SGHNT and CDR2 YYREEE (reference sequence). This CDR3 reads CASREGQGDEQFF. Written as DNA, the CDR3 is TGTGCCAGCAGGGAGGGACAGGGGGATGAGCAGTTCTTC.

CDR3 sequence reads: CASSRQGAISEAFF. CDR3 DNA: TGTGCCAGCAGCCGACAGGGGGCAATTTCTGAAGCTTTCTTT. The V gene is TRBV5-4, the J gene TRBJ1-1; 10 nucleotides line up with TRBD1. In germline, CDR1 is SGHNT, CDR2 YYREEE (reference sequence). The CDR3 has 14 amino acids. V trimming: 4 bases; J trimming: 6 bases; junction bases outside the gene matches: 6.

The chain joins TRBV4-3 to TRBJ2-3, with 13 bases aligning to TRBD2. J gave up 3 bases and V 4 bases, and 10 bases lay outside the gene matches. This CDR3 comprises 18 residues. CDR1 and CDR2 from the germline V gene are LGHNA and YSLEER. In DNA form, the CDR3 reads TGCGCCAGCAGCCTTCGCCCGAGGACTAGCGGGGGAACAGATACGCAGTATTTT. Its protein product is CASSLRPRTSGGTDTQYF.

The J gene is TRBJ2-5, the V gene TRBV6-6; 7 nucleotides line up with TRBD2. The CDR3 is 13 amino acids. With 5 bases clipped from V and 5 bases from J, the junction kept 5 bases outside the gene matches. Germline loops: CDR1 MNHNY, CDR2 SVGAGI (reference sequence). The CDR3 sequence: CASSPGGIETQYF. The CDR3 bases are TGTGCCAGCAGTCCCGGGGGGATCGAGACCCAGTACTTC.

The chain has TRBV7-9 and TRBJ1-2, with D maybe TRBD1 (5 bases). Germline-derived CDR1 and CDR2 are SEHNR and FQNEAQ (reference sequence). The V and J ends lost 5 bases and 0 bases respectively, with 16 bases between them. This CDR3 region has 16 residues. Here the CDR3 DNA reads TGTGCCAGCAGCGTAATGCAGGGTGAGGCTAACTATGGCTACACCTTC. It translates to CASSVMQGEANYGYTF.

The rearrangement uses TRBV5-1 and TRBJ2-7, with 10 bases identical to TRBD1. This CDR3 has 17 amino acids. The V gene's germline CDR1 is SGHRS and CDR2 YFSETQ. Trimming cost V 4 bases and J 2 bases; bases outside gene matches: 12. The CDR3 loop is CASSTRASGTGAYEQYF. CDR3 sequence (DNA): TGCGCCAGCAGCACGAGAGCCTCCGGGACAGGGGCCTACGAGCAGTACTTC.

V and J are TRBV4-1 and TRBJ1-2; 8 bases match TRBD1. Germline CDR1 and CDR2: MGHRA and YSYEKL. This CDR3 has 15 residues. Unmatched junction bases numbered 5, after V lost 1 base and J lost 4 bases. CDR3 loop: CASSQAGGVIYGYTF. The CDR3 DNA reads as TGCGCCAGCAGCCAAGCAGGGGGCGTAATCTATGGCTACACCTTC.

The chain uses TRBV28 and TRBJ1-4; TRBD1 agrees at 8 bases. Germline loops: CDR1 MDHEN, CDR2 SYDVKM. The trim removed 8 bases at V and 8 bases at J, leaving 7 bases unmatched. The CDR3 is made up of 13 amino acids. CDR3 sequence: CASRRTGTEKLFF. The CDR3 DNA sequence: TGTGCCAGCCGACGGACAGGGACGGAAAAACTGTTTTTT.

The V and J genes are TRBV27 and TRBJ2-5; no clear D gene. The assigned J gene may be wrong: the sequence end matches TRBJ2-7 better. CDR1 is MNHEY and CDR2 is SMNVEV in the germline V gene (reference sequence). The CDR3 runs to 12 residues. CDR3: CASRDLTYEQYF. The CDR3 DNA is TGTGCCAGCAGAGACTTAACCTACGAGCAGTACTTC.

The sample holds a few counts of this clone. CDR3 nucleotide sequence: TGCGCCAGCAGCTTCGGAGCGGGGGGGCTTGACGAGCAGTACTTC. This gives the protein CASSFGAGGLDEQYF. This rearrangement joins TRBV5-1 to TRBJ2-7, with 10 bases that match TRBD2. Trimming took 2 bases from V and 5 from J; bases not matched to a gene: 7. The CDR3 is 15 residues long. CDR1 is SGHRS and CDR2 is YFSETQ in the germline V gene.

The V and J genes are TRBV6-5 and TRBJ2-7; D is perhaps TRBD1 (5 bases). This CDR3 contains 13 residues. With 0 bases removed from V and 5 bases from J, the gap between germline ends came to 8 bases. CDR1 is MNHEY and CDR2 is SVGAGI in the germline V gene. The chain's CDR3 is CASSYSPGNEQYF. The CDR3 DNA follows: TGTGCCAGCAGTTACTCTCCAGGGAACGAGCAGTACTTC.

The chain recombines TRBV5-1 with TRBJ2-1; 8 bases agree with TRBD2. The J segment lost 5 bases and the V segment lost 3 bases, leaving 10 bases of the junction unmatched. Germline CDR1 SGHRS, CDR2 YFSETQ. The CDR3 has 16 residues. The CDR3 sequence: CASSSYLAGPNNEQFF. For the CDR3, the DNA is TGCGCCAGCAGCTCCTATCTAGCGGGTCCAAACAATGAGCAGTTCTTC.

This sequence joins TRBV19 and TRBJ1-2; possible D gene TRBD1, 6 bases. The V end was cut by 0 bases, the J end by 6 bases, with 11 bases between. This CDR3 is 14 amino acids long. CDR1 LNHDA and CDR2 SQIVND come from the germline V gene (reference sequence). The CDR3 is CASSIDLEGDGYTF. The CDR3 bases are TGTGCCAGTAGTATAGATCTAGAGGGGGATGGCTACACCTTC.

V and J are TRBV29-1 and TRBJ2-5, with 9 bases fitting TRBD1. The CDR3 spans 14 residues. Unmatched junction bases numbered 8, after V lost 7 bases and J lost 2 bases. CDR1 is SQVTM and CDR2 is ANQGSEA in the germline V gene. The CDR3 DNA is TGCAGCGCCTTACAGGGGGCGCGGCAAGAGACCCAGTACTTC. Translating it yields CSALQGARQETQYF.

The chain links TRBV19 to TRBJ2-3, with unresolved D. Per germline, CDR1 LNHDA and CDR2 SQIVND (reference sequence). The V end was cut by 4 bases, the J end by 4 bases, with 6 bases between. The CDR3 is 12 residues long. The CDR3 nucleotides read TGTGCCAGTAGTACCACAGCAGATACGCAGTATTTT. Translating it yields CASSTTADTQYF.

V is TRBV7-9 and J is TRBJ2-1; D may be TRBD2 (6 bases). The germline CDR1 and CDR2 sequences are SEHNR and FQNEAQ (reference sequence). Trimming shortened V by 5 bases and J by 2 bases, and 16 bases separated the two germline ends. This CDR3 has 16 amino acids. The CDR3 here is CASSPIGGVTYNEQFF. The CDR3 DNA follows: TGTGCCAGCAGCCCCATCGGAGGGGTAACCTACAATGAGCAGTTCTTC.

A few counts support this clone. For the CDR3, the DNA is TGCGCCAGCAGCCAGAACAGCGGGGGCTCTGGAAACACCATATATTTT. It translates to CASSQNSGGSGNTIYF. This sequence joins TRBV4-1 and TRBJ1-3; D might be TRBD1 (5 bases). Germline loops: CDR1 MGHRA, CDR2 YSYEKL. Trimming cost V 3 bases and J 0 bases, with 12 bases left between them. CDR3 length: 16 amino acids.

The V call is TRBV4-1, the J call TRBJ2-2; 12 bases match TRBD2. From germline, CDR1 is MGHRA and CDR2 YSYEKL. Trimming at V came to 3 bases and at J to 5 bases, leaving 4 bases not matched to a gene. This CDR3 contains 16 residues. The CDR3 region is CASSHLAGGPTGELFF. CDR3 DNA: TGCGCCAGCAGCCACCTAGCGGGGGGGCCAACCGGGGAGCTGTTTTTT.

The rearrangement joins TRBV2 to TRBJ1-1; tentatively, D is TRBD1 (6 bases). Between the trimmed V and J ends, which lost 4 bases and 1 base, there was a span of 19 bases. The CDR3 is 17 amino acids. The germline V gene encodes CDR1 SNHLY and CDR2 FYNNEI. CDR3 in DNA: TGTGCCAGCAGTGTAGAACCAGGTGGACAGCAGAACACTGAAGCTTTCTTT. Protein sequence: CASSVEPGGQQNTEAFF.

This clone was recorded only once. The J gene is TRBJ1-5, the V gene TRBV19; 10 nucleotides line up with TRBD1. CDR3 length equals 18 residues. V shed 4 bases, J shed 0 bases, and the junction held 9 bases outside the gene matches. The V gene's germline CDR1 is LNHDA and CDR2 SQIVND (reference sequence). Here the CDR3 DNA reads TGTGCCAGTAGTAAGGGACAGGGGAGAACGGTTAGCAATCAGCCCCAGCATTTT. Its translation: CASSKGQGRTVSNQPQHF.

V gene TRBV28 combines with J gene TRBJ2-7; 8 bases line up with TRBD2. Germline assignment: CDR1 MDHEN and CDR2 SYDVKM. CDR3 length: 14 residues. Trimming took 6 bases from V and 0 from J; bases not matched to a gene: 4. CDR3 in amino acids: CASRRGGSSYEQYF. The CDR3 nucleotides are TGTGCCAGCAGACGCGGGGGGTCCTCCTACGAGCAGTACTTC.

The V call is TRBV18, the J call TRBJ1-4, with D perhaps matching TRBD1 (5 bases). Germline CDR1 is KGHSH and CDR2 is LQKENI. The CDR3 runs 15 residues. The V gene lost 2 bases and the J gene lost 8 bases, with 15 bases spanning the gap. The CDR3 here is CASSPAGGTREKLFF. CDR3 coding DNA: TGTGCCAGCTCACCAGCCGGGGGAACCCGGGAAAAACTGTTTTTT.

The CDR3 sequence is CASSFVTGTGVQPQHF. CDR3 bases: TGTGCCAGCAGTTTCGTGACCGGGACAGGGGTTCAGCCCCAGCATTTT. The V gene is TRBV28, the J gene TRBJ1-5, with 10 nucleotides matching TRBD1. This CDR3 is 16 amino acids long. V dropped 3 bases and J dropped 6; count of bases not matched to a gene: 8. From germline, CDR1 is MDHEN and CDR2 SYDVKM.

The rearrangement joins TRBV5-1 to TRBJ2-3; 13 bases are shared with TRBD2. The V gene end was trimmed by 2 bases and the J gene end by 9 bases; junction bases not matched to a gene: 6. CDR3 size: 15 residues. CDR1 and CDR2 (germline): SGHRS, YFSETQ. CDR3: CASSLRTSGGETQYF. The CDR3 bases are TGCGCCAGCAGCTTACGGACTAGCGGGGGTGAAACGCAGTATTTT.